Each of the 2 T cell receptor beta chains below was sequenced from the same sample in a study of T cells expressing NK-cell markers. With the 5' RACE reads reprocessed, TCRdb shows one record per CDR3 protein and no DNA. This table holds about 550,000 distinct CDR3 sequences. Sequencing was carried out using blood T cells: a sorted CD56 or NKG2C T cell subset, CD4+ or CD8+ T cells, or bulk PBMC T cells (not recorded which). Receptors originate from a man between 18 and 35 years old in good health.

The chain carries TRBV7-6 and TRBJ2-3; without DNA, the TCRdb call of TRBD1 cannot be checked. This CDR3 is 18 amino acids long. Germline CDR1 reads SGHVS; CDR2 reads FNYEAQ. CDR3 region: CASSLLSATGGRTDTQYF.

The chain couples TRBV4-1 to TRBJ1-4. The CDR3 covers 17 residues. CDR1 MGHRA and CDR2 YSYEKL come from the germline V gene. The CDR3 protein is CASSQGFYGPEEEKLFF.